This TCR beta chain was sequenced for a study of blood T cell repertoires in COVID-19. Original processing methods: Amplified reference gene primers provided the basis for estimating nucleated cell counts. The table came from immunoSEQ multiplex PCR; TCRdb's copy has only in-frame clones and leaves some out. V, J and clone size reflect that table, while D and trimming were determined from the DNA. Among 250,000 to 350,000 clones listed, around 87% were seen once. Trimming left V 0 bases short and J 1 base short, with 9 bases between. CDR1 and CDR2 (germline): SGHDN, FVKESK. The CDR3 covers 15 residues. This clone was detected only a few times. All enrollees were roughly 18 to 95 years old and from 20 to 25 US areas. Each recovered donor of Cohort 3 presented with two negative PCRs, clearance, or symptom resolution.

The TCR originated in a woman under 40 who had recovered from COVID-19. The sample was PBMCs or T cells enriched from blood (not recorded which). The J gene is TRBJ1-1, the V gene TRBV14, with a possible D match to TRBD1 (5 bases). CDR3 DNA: TGTGCCAGCAGCCAAGATGGTAGGGGGAACACTGAAGCTTTCTTT. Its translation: CASSQDGRGNTEAFF.